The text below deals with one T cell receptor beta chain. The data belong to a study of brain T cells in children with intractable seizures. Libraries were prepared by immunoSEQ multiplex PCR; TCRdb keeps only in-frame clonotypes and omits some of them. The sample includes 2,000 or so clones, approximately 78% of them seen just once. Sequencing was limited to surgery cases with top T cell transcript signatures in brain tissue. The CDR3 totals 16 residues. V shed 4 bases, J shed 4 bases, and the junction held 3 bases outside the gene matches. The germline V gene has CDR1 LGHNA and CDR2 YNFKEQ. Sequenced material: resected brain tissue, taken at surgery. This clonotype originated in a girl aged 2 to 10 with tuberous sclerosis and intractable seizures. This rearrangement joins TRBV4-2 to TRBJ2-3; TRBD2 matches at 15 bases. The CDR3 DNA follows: TGTGCCAGCAGCCCCGGGACTAGCGGGGGGTCAGATACGCAGTATTTT. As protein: CASSPGTSGGSDTQYF.